This TCR beta chain was captured by sequencing in a study of blood T cell repertoires in COVID-19. The wider study: COVID-19 samples collected from the United States, Italy and Spain covered acute and convalescent phases. In each case, the material was cDNA or gDNA derived from T cells, B-cell-depleted T cells, or PBMCs.

The V end lost 0 bases, the J end lost 1 base, and 6 bases lay between the germline ends. The length of the CDR3 is 13 residues. Germline CDR1 and CDR2: GTSNPN and SVGIG (reference sequence). The protocol was immunoSEQ multiplex PCR, while the TCRdb copy is restricted to in-frame clones and leaves out a portion. The sample holds 220,000 or so clones, more than 70% seen once. A single count supports this clone. Other DNA variants within this sample encode the same CDR3. This receptor was taken from an elderly woman with acute or convalescent COVID-19. This chain uses TRBV30 with TRBJ1-1, with D tentatively TRBD1 (5 bases). The sequencing sample was made of peripheral blood. CDR3 residues: CAWSVRENTEAFF. The DNA of the CDR3 is TGTGCCTGGAGTGTCAGGGAGAACACTGAAGCTTTCTTT.